This T cell receptor (beta chain) stems from a study of Ad26.COV2.S vaccination and SARS-CoV-2 variants. Libraries were prepared by immunoSEQ multiplex PCR; TCRdb keeps only in-frame clonotypes and omits some of them. The sample shows about 680,000 clones, roughly 90% of them seen only once. Concerning this clone: Antigen unknown. Other DNA sequences in this specimen translate into the identical CDR3.

Looked up from germline, CDR1 is SGHAT and CDR2 is FQNNGV. The CDR3 covers 12 residues. Trimming shortened V by 4 bases and J by 0 bases, and 2 bases separated the two germline ends. Noted treatment: over 15 received Ad26.COV2.S at low or high dose, single or two shots; about 5 received placebo; per-sample allocation not given. Sampling happened 63 days after the first vaccine or placebo injection. The vaccine antigen was prefusion-stabilized Wuhan SARS-CoV-2 spike. Notes on the study in general: After vaccination, reports described spike-specific CD8+ and CD4+ T cell responses as showing substantial breadth. Total T cell responses were possibly underestimated by TCR breadth and depth analyses. Placebo recipients showed lower spike-specific TCR breadth than vaccinees.

This clonotype was obtained from a person between 18 and 65 years old who received the Ad26.COV2.S COVID-19 vaccine or a placebo. The chain is built from TRBV11-2 and TRBJ2-3; no definite D call. Sequencing was performed on peripheral blood, taken in a trial of Ad26.COV2.S vaccine versus placebo. Here the CDR3 DNA reads TGTGCCAGCAGCTCTAGCACAGATACGCAGTATTTT. This codes for CASSSSTDTQYF.